The 29 T cell receptor beta chains presented below share a single source sample, sequenced in a study of T-cell reconstitution after alpha-beta-depleted transplantation in children. A library of TCRbeta sequences, prepared with unique molecular identifiers, was generated. TCRdb re-called the PCR reads through MiXCR, storing one row per CDR3 protein. The table includes about 9,200 distinct CDR3 sequences, approximately 15% detected once. The input for sequencing was PBMCs, mostly from graft donor cells, taken 60 days after TCRalphabeta/CD19-depleted stem cell transplant. These receptors all stem from a male patient between 10 and 17 years old who had a stem cell transplant for acute lymphoblastic leukemia, so the T cells may come from the graft donor.

This clonotype has a count of ten or more. J is TRBJ1-1 and V is TRBV7-9; TRBD1 is a possible D gene (5 bases). Trimming removed 5 bases at V and 4 bases at J, with 14 bases between. This CDR3 spans 14 amino acids. The germline V gene has CDR1 SEHNR and CDR2 FQNEAQ (reference sequence). The CDR3 here is CASSLRTFGTEAFF. Written as DNA, the CDR3 is TGTGCCAGCAGCCTTCGGACATTCGGCACTGAAGCTTTCTTT. The variable domain in full, with the rest retrieved from reference TRBV7-9 and TRBJ1-1, is DTGVSQNPRHKITKRGQNVTFRCDPISEHNRLYWYRQTLGQGPEFLTYFQNEAQLEKSRLLSDRFSAERPKGSFSTLEIQRTEQGDSAMYLCASSLRTFGTEAFFGQGTRLTVV.

This clonotype was picked up many times. This chain uses TRBV7-2 with TRBJ2-1; a weak D match, TRBD2 (5 bases). Germline V lookup: CDR1 SGHTA, CDR2 FQGNSA. The CDR3 totals 15 residues. Trimming took off 2 bases at V and 5 bases at J, with 13 bases between the two ends. CDR3: CASSLTTGTNNEQFF. The CDR3 coding sequence is TGTGCCAGCAGCTTAACGACGGGAACCAACAATGAGCAGTTCTTC.

This clonotype occurred many times. The V and J genes are TRBV5-4 and TRBJ2-5; TRBD2 aligns across 7 bases. CDR3 length: 14 amino acids. CDR1 SGHNT and CDR2 YYREEE come from the germline V gene (reference sequence). The trim removed 4 bases at V and 5 bases at J, leaving 8 bases unmatched. CDR3 in amino acids: CASSPRGVRETQYF. The DNA for the CDR3 is TGTGCCAGCAGCCCCCGGGGGGTAAGGGAGACCCAGTACTTC.

By proportion, this clonotype is medium-sized. The CDR3 DNA is TGTGCCAGCAGCGGGACAGGGGATAATTCACCCCTCCACTTT. It encodes CASSGTGDNSPLHF. The chain has TRBV2 and TRBJ1-6; TRBD1 aligns across 10 bases. Looked up from germline, CDR1 is SNHLY and CDR2 is FYNNEI. V trimming: 6 bases; J trimming: 5 bases; junction bases outside the gene matches: 1. The CDR3 runs to 14 residues.

V and J are TRBV28 and TRBJ1-1, with 9 positions matching TRBD1. The CDR3 loop spans 16 amino acids. V shed 10 bases and J 4 bases; nucleotides not matched to a gene: 16. The V gene's germline CDR1 is MDHEN and CDR2 SYDVKM. DNA for the CDR3: TGTGCCATGGGCCCCGGGCGGGCGACAGGGGGCACTGAAGCTTTCTTT. Translating it yields CAMGPGRATGGTEAFF.

The J gene is TRBJ1-6, the V gene TRBV5-1, with a weak D call TRBD1 (5 bases). The CDR3 is made up of 17 amino acids. Germline CDR1 and CDR2: SGHRS and YFSETQ. Trimming removed 0 bases from V and 4 bases from J, with 14 bases in between. In DNA, the CDR3 is TGCGCCAGCAGCTTGGAGCCCTTGGGGGGTTATAATTCACCCCTCCACTTT. This sequence encodes CASSLEPLGGYNSPLHF. The whole variable domain, remainder taken from reference TRBV5-1 and TRBJ1-6, is KAGVTQTPRYLIKTRGQQVTLSCSPISGHRSVSWYQQTPGQGLQFLFEYFSETQRNKGNFPGRFSGRQFSNSRSEMNVSTLELGDSALYLCASSLEPLGGYNSPLHFGNGTRLTVT.

This clonotype has a count of ten or more. Here the CDR3 DNA reads TGCAGTGCATACTCTCGGGGGGCCTATGGCTACACCTTC. Protein product: CSAYSRGAYGYTF. The chain is built from TRBV20-1 and TRBJ1-2, with D tentatively TRBD1 (6 bases). Germline V gives CDR1 DFQATT, CDR2 SNEGSKA (reference sequence). This CDR3 has 13 amino acids. V was shortened by 6 bases and J by 4 bases, with 15 bases between the two germline ends.

This clonotype occurred many times. The chain has TRBV6-1 and TRBJ2-5; perhaps TRBD1 as D (6 bases). Germline CDR1 and CDR2: MNHNS and SASEGT. The V end lost 6 bases, the J end lost 5 bases, and 22 bases lay between the germline ends. This CDR3 is 16 amino acids long. The CDR3 DNA sequence: TGTGCCAGCAGGGACCCGGGACATCACTCCATGGAGACCCAGTACTTC. Its translation is CASRDPGHHSMETQYF.

This clonotype was found many times. The chain has TRBV6-5 and TRBJ2-2, with D perhaps matching TRBD1 (6 bases). The CDR3 covers 15 residues. V shed 5 bases and J shed 4 bases, with 14 bases lying between them. Germline V gives CDR1 MNHEY, CDR2 SVGAGI. CDR3 loop: CASSPLGARTGELFF. As DNA, the CDR3 is TGTGCCAGCAGTCCCTTGGGGGCGCGCACCGGGGAGCTGTTTTTT.

CDR3 DNA sequence: TGTGCCAGCAGACATCGACTAGCGGGAGCGAACGGGGAGCTGTTTTTT. It is translated as CASRHRLAGANGELFF. J is TRBJ2-2 and V is TRBV12-3 or TRBV12-4, with 12 bases fitting TRBD2. J gave up 7 bases and V 6 bases, and 9 bases lay outside the gene matches. The CDR3 runs 16 residues.

This clonotype was observed at least ten times. This chain links TRBV2 with TRBJ1-1; 8 bases fit TRBD1. The CDR3 has 14 residues. The V gene's germline CDR1 is SNHLY and CDR2 FYNNEI. V shed 6 bases and J 4 bases; nucleotides not matched to a gene: 7. CDR3 nucleotides: TGTGCCAGCAGCCCCGGACAGGGATTCACTGAAGCTTTCTTT. The encoded protein is CASSPGQGFTEAFF.

In this sample, this clonotype turned up many times. The chain couples TRBV3-1 to TRBJ1-1; D is unclear. V lost 3 bases and J 6 bases, leaving 20 bases between the germline ends. This CDR3 has 16 amino acids. CDR1 is LGHDT and CDR2 is YNNKEL in the germline V gene (reference sequence). In nucleotides, the CDR3 is TGTGCCAGCAGCCATAGGGTGGCGGGCAATTTCGCTGAAGCTTTCTTT. It translates to CASSHRVAGNFAEAFF.

In its sample, this clonotype was seen many times. The chain combines TRBV5-1 with TRBJ2-3, with D possibly being TRBD1 or TRBD2 (5 bases each). Trimming stripped 2 bases from V and 1 base from J, with 14 bases between. The CDR3 is 16 residues long. Germline CDR1 and CDR2: SGHRS and YFSETQ. The CDR3 bases are TGCGCCAGCAGCTTCCAGAGAGGGGCTCGCACAGATACGCAGTATTTT. The encoded protein is CASSFQRGARTDTQYF. Filled out from reference TRBV5-1 and TRBJ2-3, the complete variable domain reads KAGVTQTPRYLIKTRGQQVTLSCSPISGHRSVSWYQQTPGQGLQFLFEYFSETQRNKGNFPGRFSGRQFSNSRSEMNVSTLELGDSALYLCASSFQRGARTDTQYFGPGTRLTVL.

The gene calls are TRBV7-6 and TRBJ1-1, with 8 positions matching TRBD1. J gave up 4 bases and V 5 bases, and 6 bases lay outside the gene matches. This CDR3 region has 14 residues. CDR1 is SGHVS and CDR2 is FNYEAQ in the germline V gene. DNA for the CDR3: TGTGCCAGCAGCCGCGGACAGGGTATCACTGAAGCTTTCTTT. Its protein product is CASSRGQGITEAFF.

This clonotype has a count of ten or more. V and J are TRBV5-1 and TRBJ1-1, with D uncertain. CDR1 and CDR2 from the germline V gene are SGHRS and YFSETQ. This CDR3 is 14 amino acids long. The V end lost 7 bases, the J end lost 2 bases, and 15 bases lay between the germline ends. In DNA, the CDR3 is TGCGCCAGCCGGGGATCGGTATTAAACACTGAAGCTTTCTTT. Translating gives CASRGSVLNTEAFF.

This clonotype was seen ten or more times. This rearrangement joins TRBV6-1 to TRBJ2-1, with a tentative D call TRBD1 (6 bases). The CDR3 is 17 amino acids. Trimming cost V 4 bases and J 0 bases, with 16 bases left between them. CDR1 MNHNS and CDR2 SASEGT come from the germline V gene. CDR3 sequence: CASSARSGTYSYNEQFF. The CDR3 nucleotides are TGTGCCAGCAGTGCCCGATCCGGGACATACTCCTACAATGAGCAGTTCTTC.

V gene TRBV20-1 combines with J gene TRBJ1-1, with 8 nucleotides matching TRBD1. The J segment lost 13 bases and the V segment lost 4 bases, leaving 11 bases of the junction unmatched. Germline V gives CDR1 DFQATT, CDR2 SNEGSKA (reference sequence). This CDR3 region has 12 residues. CDR3: CSATVRGTGDFF. DNA of the CDR3: TGCAGTGCTACCGTACGTGGGACAGGAGATTTCTTT.

The chain recombines TRBV11-2 with TRBJ2-1; D remains ambiguous. Germline CDR1 SGHAT, CDR2 FQNNGV. V dropped 2 bases and J dropped 0 bases, with 20 bases sitting between them. CDR3 length equals 19 residues. As DNA, the CDR3 is TGTGCCAGCAGCTTAAGGCCTCGAGAGTCAGGCCGCTCCTACAATGAGCAGTTCTTC. It specifies CASSLRPRESGRSYNEQFF.

In nucleotides, the CDR3 is TGTGCCAGCAGCCAAGGGAAGGAGAGACGGACAGATACGCAGTATTTT. Amino acids: CASSQGKERRTDTQYF. The chain joins TRBV4-2 to TRBJ2-3; the D is unclear. The CDR3 runs to 16 residues. The V gene's germline CDR1 is LGHNA and CDR2 YNFKEQ. Trimming left V 1 base short and J 3 bases short, with 14 bases between.

In this sample, this clonotype turned up many times. The chain joins TRBV20-1 to TRBJ2-5; D unclear. CDR3 size: 11 residues. Germline V gene data show CDR1 as DFQATT and CDR2 as SNEGSKA (reference sequence). Trimming pared 4 bases from V and 5 bases from J, leaving 8 bases between. The CDR3, as DNA: TGCAGTGCTACTGCAAGGGAGACCCAGTACTTC. Translated, it gives CSATARETQYF.

This chain links TRBV7-8 with TRBJ2-1, with a weak D call TRBD1 (6 bases). The CDR3 runs 17 residues. CDR1 SGHVS and CDR2 FQNEAQ come from the germline V gene. V was cut by 1 base and J by 3 bases, with 16 bases left in between. CDR3 coding DNA: TGTGCCAGCAGCTTAGGAGCACGGGACACCTACTACAATGAGCAGTTCTTC. Residues: CASSLGARDTYYNEQFF.

The sample holds many counts of this clonotype. The chain is built from TRBV6-5 and TRBJ2-1, with TRBD2 matching 11 bases. The trim removed 7 bases at V and 8 bases at J, leaving 10 bases unmatched. CDR3 length: 15 amino acids. CDR1 MNHEY and CDR2 SVGAGI come from the germline V gene. This CDR3 reads CASTKRGSGRDEQFF. The CDR3 region has the DNA TGTGCCAGCACTAAAAGGGGTAGCGGGAGGGATGAGCAGTTCTTC.

The sample holds many counts of this clonotype. The rearrangement links TRBV7-2 to TRBJ2-3; 13 bases fit TRBD2. The CDR3 runs to 17 residues. Losses at the gene ends were 7 bases for V and 2 bases for J; bases not matched to a gene: 9. Germline CDR1 and CDR2: SGHTA and FQGNSA. CDR3 in DNA: TGTGCCAGCAATATCTGGGGACTAGCGGGAATCACAGATACGCAGTATTTT. Amino acids: CASNIWGLAGITDTQYF.

In this sample, this clonotype turned up many times. The rearrangement uses TRBV6-5 and TRBJ2-3; 8 positions match TRBD1. Germline V CDR1 and CDR2: MNHEY, SVGAGI. The CDR3 is 14 residues long. Losses at the gene ends were 0 bases for V and 8 bases for J; bases not matched to a gene: 4. CDR3 amino acids: CASSYSTGVLTQYF. CDR3 coding DNA: TGTGCCAGCAGTTACTCGACAGGGGTGCTTACGCAGTATTTT.

In its sample, this clonotype was seen many times. This rearrangement joins TRBV5-1 to TRBJ2-3; no definite D call. V was pared by 4 bases and J by 10 bases, with 16 bases between. This CDR3 comprises 13 residues. Germline loops: CDR1 SGHRS, CDR2 YFSETQ. The DNA of the CDR3 is TGCGCCAGCAGCCCCCTTGGGTTGGCGGCGCAGTATTTT. Protein product: CASSPLGLAAQYF.

This clonotype was seen many times. The gene calls are TRBV25-1 and TRBJ1-4; D unresolved. Looked up from germline, CDR1 is MGHDK and CDR2 is SYGVNS. The CDR3 has 11 residues. Between the trimmed V and J ends, which lost 3 bases and 7 bases, there was a span of 3 bases. This CDR3 is CASSEGEKLFF. CDR3 sequence (DNA): TGTGCCAGCAGTGAGGGTGAAAAACTGTTTTTT.

To note about this clonotype: This may stem from a read error, because a much larger clone lies one nucleotide away. This sequence joins TRBV6-6 and TRBJ1-2; weak D call: TRBD1 (5 bases). Per the germline V gene, CDR1 is MNHNY and CDR2 is SVGAGI (reference sequence). The CDR3 length is 13 residues. This chain's CDR3 is CASSYSGREGCTF. The DNA of the CDR3 is TGTGCCAGCAGTTACTCGGGCAGGGAGGGCTGCACCTTC.

At least ten counts were recorded for this clonotype. The chain links TRBV2 to TRBJ2-3; 9 bases are shared with TRBD1. CDR3 length: 15 residues. The trim removed 5 bases at V and 0 bases at J, leaving 3 bases unmatched. The germline V gene has CDR1 SNHLY and CDR2 FYNNEI. The CDR3 DNA is TGTGCCAGCAGTAAACAGGGGGCTAGCACAGATACGCAGTATTTT. This codes for CASSKQGASTDTQYF.

This clonotype was observed at least ten times. The rearrangement uses TRBV6-1 and TRBJ2-7, with TRBD2 identical over 9 bases. The CDR3 covers 18 residues. Germline lookup yields CDR1 MNHNS and CDR2 SASEGT. The V segment lost 7 bases and the J segment 4 bases; nucleotides outside the gene matches: 20. CDR3 protein: CASTTSGGSGGAIYEQYF. For the CDR3, the DNA is TGTGCCAGCACCACCTCCGGGGGTAGCGGGGGTGCAATATACGAGCAGTACTTC.